A selection of T cell receptor beta chains follows, all from one sample in a study of OX40 agonist ivuxolimab in advanced cancers. Method: immunoSEQ multiplex PCR; TCRdb's copy keeps in-frame clones and lacks some. The data show tens of thousands of clones, just over 90% seen once. This specimen consisted of CD4+ or CD8+ T cells sorted from blood, obtained in a trial of the OX40 agonist ivuxolimab. The receptor source for this set is an adult with an advanced solid tumor such as melanoma, head and neck, liver or kidney cancer. CDR3s include the opening cysteine and the closing phenylalanine or tryptophan. D genes are given only for firm matches. Only some rows state a clone size, as once, few, many or a class for expanded clones.

J gene	CDR3 length	V gene	D gene	clone size	CDR3 protein	CDR3 DNA
TRBJ1-6	14	TRBV11-2	.	.	CASSLAPVGSPLHF	TGTGCCAGCAGCTTAGCGCCTGTAGGATCACCCCTCCACTTT
TRBJ2-1	18	TRBV4-2	TRBD2	.	CASSQVGPGTSGVAEQFF	TGTGCCAGCAGCCAAGTGGGCCCCGGGACTAGCGGGGTGGCGGAGCAGTTCTTC
TRBJ2-1	13	TRBV6-1	TRBD1	.	CASRDRGGNEQFF	TGTGCCAGCAGGGACAGGGGTGGTAATGAGCAGTTCTTC
TRBJ2-1	16	TRBV12-5	TRBD2	.	CASGPPGLAGLDEQFF	TGTGCTAGTGGTCCGCCGGGACTAGCGGGTTTGGATGAGCAGTTCTTC
TRBJ2-1	17	TRBV13	.	.	CASSYRVVASKDNEQFF	TGTGCCAGCAGCTACAGGGTTGTCGCCTCGAAGGACAATGAGCAGTTCTTC
TRBJ2-3	21	TRBV27	TRBD2	.	CASSSPTQTGETSGGPDTQYF	TGTGCCAGCAGTTCCCCCACCCAAACTGGGGAGACTAGCGGGGGCCCAGATACGCAGTATTTT
TRBJ1-2	15	TRBV6-5	TRBD1	.	CASTYRGGKGYGYTF	TGTGCCAGCACCTACAGGGGGGGAAAAGGATATGGCTACACCTTC
TRBJ1-1	15	TRBV7-9	TRBD1	.	CASSLVGTGNTEAFF	TGTGCCAGCAGCTTAGTTGGGACAGGGAACACTGAAGCTTTCTTT
TRBJ1-6	15	TRBV7-9	.	.	CASSSTGFMDSPLHF	TGTGCCAGCAGCTCCACAGGGTTCATGGATTCACCCCTCCACTTT
TRBJ2-4	18	TRBV6-1	TRBD1	once	CASSERGDRGRTKNIQYF	TGTGCCAGCAGTGAAAGGGGGGACAGGGGGCGCACAAAAAACATTCAGTACTTC
TRBJ1-4	14	TRBV7-9	.	.	CASSSARVYEKLFF	TGTGCCAGCAGCTCAGCAAGGGTGTATGAAAAACTGTTTTTT
TRBJ1-5	15	TRBV5-5	.	.	CASSFGSYSNQPQHF	TGTGCCAGCAGCTTTGGTAGTTATAGCAATCAGCCCCAGCATTTT
TRBJ1-1	16	TRBV6-1	.	.	CASSERGGNMNTEAFF	TGTGCCAGCAGTGAAAGGGGGGGGAATATGAACACTGAAGCTTTCTTT
TRBJ2-1	16	TRBV18	TRBD2	few	CASSILAGGYDNEQFF	TGTGCCAGCTCAATCTTAGCGGGGGGCTACGACAATGAGCAGTTCTTC
TRBJ2-2	12	TRBV5-8	.	.	CASSLEHGELFF	TGTGCCAGCAGCTTGGAGCACGGGGAGCTGTTTTTT
TRBJ1-2	13	TRBV7-9	.	.	CASSSGLVGGYTF	TGTGCCAGCAGCTCCGGTCTTGTCGGAGGCTACACCTTC
TRBJ1-1	11	TRBV29-1	TRBD1	.	CSVGTGVEAFF	TGCAGCGTTGGAACAGGGGTTGAAGCTTTCTTT
TRBJ1-2	14	TRBV19	.	.	CASTQGLSLYGYTF	TGTGCCAGTACCCAGGGACTGAGCCTCTATGGCTACACCTTC
TRBJ2-7	14	TRBV7-9	.	.	CASSLTGVVWEQYF	TGTGCCAGCAGCCTGACCGGGGTAGTTTGGGAGCAGTACTTC
TRBJ2-1	14	TRBV5-6	.	.	CASTETRSYNEQFF	TGTGCCAGCACCGAGACTAGATCCTACAATGAGCAGTTCTTC
TRBJ1-1	14	TRBV14	.	.	CASSQDVEGSGAFF	TGTGCCAGCAGCCAAGACGTCGAAGGAAGTGGAGCTTTCTTT
TRBJ2-1	14	TRBV10-3	.	.	CAIRADSSYNEQFF	TGTGCCATCCGGGCGGATAGCTCCTACAATGAGCAGTTCTTC
TRBJ2-2	14	TRBV6-1	.	.	CASSGSGTTGELFF	TGTGCCAGCAGCGGTTCAGGGACCACCGGGGAGCTGTTTTTT
TRBJ1-2	14	TRBV29-1	.	once	CSVEPADGAYGYTF	TGCAGCGTTGAACCGGCCGACGGGGCCTATGGCTACACCTTC
TRBJ1-1	13	TRBV28	TRBD1	once	CASSRQGSLSAFF	TGTGCCAGCAGTCGACAGGGCTCTTTGAGTGCTTTCTTT
TRBJ1-5	16	TRBV4-2	.	.	CASSQESGNSNQPQHF	TGTGCCAGCAGCCAAGAGTCGGGGAATAGCAATCAGCCCCAGCATTTT
TRBJ1-6	16	TRBV6-6	.	.	CASSYSIMLDNSPLHF	TGTGCCAGCAGTTACTCGATCATGCTCGATAATTCACCCCTCCACTTT
TRBJ1-1	12	TRBV19	.	.	CASSMAGTEAFF	TGTGCCAGTAGTATGGCAGGGACTGAAGCTTTCTTT
TRBJ1-2	15	TRBV15	.	medium-sized	CATSRDLGGGDGYTF	TGTGCCACCAGCAGAGATTTAGGCGGAGGGGATGGCTACACCTTC
TRBJ2-7	11	TRBV28	.	.	CASRGPYEQYF	TGTGCCAGCAGGGGACCTTACGAGCAGTACTTC
TRBJ2-7	14	TRBV14	.	.	CASSRGDGNYEQYF	TGTGCCAGCAGCCGTGGGGACGGCAACTACGAGCAGTACTTC
TRBJ2-3	15	TRBV9	TRBD2	.	CASSGLAGGTDTQYF	TGTGCCAGCAGCGGGCTAGCGGGGGGCACAGATACGCAGTATTTT
TRBJ2-2	16	TRBV5-5	.	.	CASSLFNGGDTGELFF	TGTGCCAGCAGCTTGTTTAATGGCGGAGACACCGGGGAGCTGTTTTTT
TRBJ2-1	15	TRBV6-4	.	few	CASSESPDSYNEQFF	TGTGCCAGCAGTGAGAGTCCAGACTCCTACAATGAGCAGTTCTTC
TRBJ2-3	17	TRBV9	TRBD2	.	CASSVGTSGGVTDTQYF	TGTGCCAGCAGCGTAGGGACTAGCGGGGGGGTCACAGATACGCAGTATTTT
TRBJ1-3	14	TRBV11-2	.	.	CASSLGGTGNTIYF	TGTGCCAGCAGCTTAGGGGGGACTGGAAACACCATATATTTT
TRBJ1-1	15	TRBV6-4	TRBD1	once	CASSYLTGGKTEAFF	TGTGCCAGCAGTTACTTGACAGGGGGAAAGACTGAAGCTTTCTTT
TRBJ1-2	12	TRBV6-5	.	.	CASSGTFRGYTF	TGTGCCAGCAGCGGGACGTTTAGGGGCTACACCTTC
TRBJ1-1	15	TRBV7-6	.	.	CASSPSPRGYTEAFF	TGTGCCAGCAGCCCTTCACCGAGAGGGTACACTGAAGCTTTCTTT
TRBJ2-5	13	TRBV19	.	.	CASSIVGKETQYF	TGTGCCAGTAGTATAGTCGGGAAGGAGACCCAGTACTTC
TRBJ1-1	16	TRBV6-1	.	.	CASSEHMSSPYTEAFF	TGTGCCAGCAGTGAACATATGTCCAGCCCTTACACTGAAGCTTTCTTT
TRBJ2-2	15	TRBV5-4	TRBD1	.	CASSLGQGRPGELFF	TGTGCCAGCAGCTTGGGACAGGGCCGTCCCGGGGAACTGTTTTTT
TRBJ2-3	19	TRBV21-1	.	.	CASSKGGSGGPIDTDTQYF	TGTGCCAGCAGCAAAGGTGGTAGCGGGGGCCCAATAGACACAGATACGCAGTATTTT
TRBJ1-1	18	TRBV7-9	TRBD1	.	CASSLGEGAMGIDTEAFF	TGTGCCAGCAGCTTAGGAGAGGGGGCCATGGGGATTGACACTGAAGCTTTCTTT
TRBJ1-2	14	TRBV5-8	TRBD1	.	CASSTGQGPYGYTF	TGTGCCAGCAGCACAGGACAGGGCCCCTATGGCTACACCTTC
TRBJ1-2	15	TRBV5-1	.	.	CASSLEGDPVDRYTF	TGCGCCAGCAGCCTGGAGGGCGATCCTGTCGATCGCTACACCTTC
TRBJ2-7	15	TRBV5-1	TRBD1	.	CASSPFKGQGYEQYF	TGCGCCAGCAGCCCTTTCAAGGGACAGGGCTACGAGCAGTACTTC
TRBJ2-7	12	TRBV10-3	.	.	CATVGQTYEQYF	TGTGCCACGGTAGGACAGACCTACGAGCAGTACTTC
TRBJ1-2	11	TRBV7-9	.	once	CASSPDYGYTF	TGTGCCAGCAGCCCTGACTATGGCTACACCTTC
TRBJ1-2	14	TRBV7-9	TRBD1	.	CASSLDRGGYGYTF	TGTGCCAGCAGCTTAGACAGGGGGGGCTATGGCTACACCTTC
TRBJ1-4	15	TRBV15	.	.	CATSRGGVTNEKLFF	TGTGCCACCAGCAGAGGGGGAGTAACTAATGAAAAACTGTTTTTT
TRBJ1-1	14	TRBV28	TRBD1	.	CASTLGTGNTEAFF	TGTGCCAGCACCCTAGGGACAGGGAACACTGAAGCTTTCTTT
TRBJ1-5	16	TRBV19	TRBD1	.	CASSTTQGAAYQPQHF	TGTGCCAGTAGTACAACACAGGGGGCGGCCTATCAGCCCCAGCATTTT
TRBJ1-1	14	TRBV6-5	TRBD1	.	CASSGTDVNTEAFF	TGTGCCAGCTCGGGGACAGATGTAAACACTGAAGCTTTCTTT
TRBJ2-1	14	TRBV5-1	TRBD1	.	CASRPRQGPYEQFF	TGCGCCAGCAGGCCAAGACAGGGTCCGTATGAGCAGTTCTTC